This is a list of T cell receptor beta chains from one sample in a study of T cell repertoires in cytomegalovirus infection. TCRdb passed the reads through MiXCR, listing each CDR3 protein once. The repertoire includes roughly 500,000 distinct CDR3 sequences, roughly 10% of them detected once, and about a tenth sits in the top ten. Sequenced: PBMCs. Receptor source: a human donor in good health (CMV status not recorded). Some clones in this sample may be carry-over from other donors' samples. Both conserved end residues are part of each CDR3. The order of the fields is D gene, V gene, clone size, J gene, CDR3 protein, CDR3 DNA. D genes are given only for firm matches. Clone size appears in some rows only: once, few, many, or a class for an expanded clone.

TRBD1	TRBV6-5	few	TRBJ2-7	CASSYSPRGQIYEQYF	TGTGCCAGCAGTTACTCCCCTCGGGGACAGATCTACGAGCAGTACTTC
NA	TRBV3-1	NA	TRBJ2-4	CASSPGTWGNIQYF	TGTGCCAGCAGCCCCGGGACTTGGGGGAACATTCAGTACTTC
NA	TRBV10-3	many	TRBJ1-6	CAISVQLDSPLHF	TGTGCCATCAGTGTACAGCTTGATTCACCCCTCCACTTT
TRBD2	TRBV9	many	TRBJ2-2	CASSPGGYLAGGDGELFF	TGTGCCAGCAGCCCTGGGGGATACCTAGCGGGAGGCGACGGGGAGCTGTTTTTT
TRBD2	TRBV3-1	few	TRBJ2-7	CASSQNSGKQYEQYF	TGTGCCAGCAGCCAAAATAGCGGGAAACAGTACGAGCAGTACTTC
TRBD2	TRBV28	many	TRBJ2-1	CASTVTAGGPYNEQFF	TGTGCCAGCACCGTGACGGCGGGAGGGCCTTACAATGAGCAGTTCTTC
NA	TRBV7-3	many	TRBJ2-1	CASTKRVGSDEQFF	TGTGCCAGCACCAAAAGAGTAGGCAGCGATGAGCAGTTCTTC
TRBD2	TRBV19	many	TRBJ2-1	CASSMGSGLAGFSIHEQFF	TGTGCCAGTAGTATGGGGTCGGGGCTAGCGGGTTTCTCAATCCATGAGCAGTTCTTC
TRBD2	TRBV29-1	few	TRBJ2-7	CSVVLAGGREQYF	TGCAGCGTCGTACTAGCGGGAGGAAGGGAGCAGTACTTC
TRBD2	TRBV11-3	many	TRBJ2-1	CASSDERGNNEQFF	TGTGCCAGCAGCGACGAGCGGGGGAACAATGAGCAGTTCTTC
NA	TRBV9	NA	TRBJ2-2	CASSASIGTLNTGELFF	TGTGCCAGCAGCGCATCTATCGGGACATTGAACACCGGGGAGCTGTTTTTT
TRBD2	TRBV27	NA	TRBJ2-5	CASSPTSGRTQETQYF	TGTGCCAGCAGTCCGACTAGCGGGAGGACCCAAGAGACCCAGTACTTC
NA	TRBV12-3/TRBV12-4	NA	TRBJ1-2	CASSFRPLEGYTF	TGTGCCAGCAGTTTCAGGCCCTTGGAGGGCTACACCTTC
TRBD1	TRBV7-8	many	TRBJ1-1	CASSPPGVGGRGNTEAFF	TGTGCCAGCAGCCCACCAGGGGTAGGGGGCAGGGGAAACACTGAAGCTTTCTTT
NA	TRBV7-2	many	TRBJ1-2	CASSSGMNYGYTF	TGTGCCAGCAGCTCAGGGATGAACTATGGCTACACCTTC
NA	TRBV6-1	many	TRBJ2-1	CASSEYRTRGDEQFF	TGTGCCAGCAGTGAATATCGGACCAGAGGGGATGAGCAGTTCTTC
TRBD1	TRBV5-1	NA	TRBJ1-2	CASSFGVFRGHYGYSF	TGCGCCAGCAGCTTTGGGGTGTTCAGGGGGCACTATGGCTACAGCTTC
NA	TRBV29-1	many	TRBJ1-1	CSVETNTEAFF	TGCAGCGTTGAGACGAACACTGAAGCTTTCTTT
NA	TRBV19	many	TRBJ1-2	CASSIGAAGYTF	TGTGCCAGTAGTATAGGGGCAGCTGGCTACACCTTC
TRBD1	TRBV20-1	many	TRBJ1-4	CSASDRGSSEKLFF	TGCAGTGCTAGTGACAGGGGAAGTTCTGAAAAACTGTTTTTT
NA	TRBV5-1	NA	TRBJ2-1	CASSPRFSSNEQFF	TGCGCCAGCAGCCCCCGGTTTAGCTCTAATGAGCAGTTCTTC
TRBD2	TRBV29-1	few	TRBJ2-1	CSVELTEREWNEQFF	TGCAGCGTTGAGCTAACGGAGCGGGAGTGGAATGAGCAGTTCTTC
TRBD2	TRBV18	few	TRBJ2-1	CASSRTSGSVSYNEQFF	TGTGCCAGCTCACGGACTAGCGGGAGTGTGTCCTACAATGAGCAGTTCTTC
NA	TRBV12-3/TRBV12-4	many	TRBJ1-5	CASSQDSNQPQHF	TGTGCCAGCAGTCAAGACAGTAATCAGCCCCAGCATTTT
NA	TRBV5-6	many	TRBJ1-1	CASSLGTKSTEAFF	TGTGCCAGCAGCTTGGGGACTAAAAGCACTGAAGCTTTCTTT
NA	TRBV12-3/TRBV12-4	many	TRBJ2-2	CASLMSGAGELFF	TGTGCCAGCCTCATGTCGGGGGCCGGGGAGCTGTTTTTT
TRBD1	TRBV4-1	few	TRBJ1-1	CASSQGDRGLEAFF	TGCGCCAGCAGCCAAGGGGACAGAGGCCTTGAAGCTTTCTTT
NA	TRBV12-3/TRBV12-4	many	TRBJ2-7	CASGPSPVPYEQYF	TGTGCCAGCGGTCCCTCTCCAGTTCCATACGAGCAGTACTTC
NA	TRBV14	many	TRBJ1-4	CASSQLKGRGEKLFF	TGTGCCAGCAGCCAGTTGAAGGGACGGGGCGAAAAACTGTTTTTT
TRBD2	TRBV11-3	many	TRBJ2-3	CASSLAGTSGDRTDTQYF	TGTGCCAGCAGCTTAGCCGGGACTAGCGGGGACCGCACAGATACGCAGTATTTT
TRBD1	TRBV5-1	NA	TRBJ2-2	CASRGTGPTGELFF	TGCGCCAGCCGGGGGACAGGGCCGACCGGGGAGCTGTTTTTT
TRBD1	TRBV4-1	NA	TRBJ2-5	CASSQDGTGETQYF	TGCGCCAGCAGCCAAGATGGGACAGGGGAGACCCAGTACTTC
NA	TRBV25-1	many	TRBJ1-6	CASSESNRVTSPLHF	TGTGCCAGCAGTGAATCTAACAGGGTCACTTCACCCCTCCACTTT
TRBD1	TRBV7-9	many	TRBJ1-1	CASSFGTGQDTEAFF	TGTGCCAGCAGCTTCGGGACAGGGCAGGACACTGAAGCTTTCTTT
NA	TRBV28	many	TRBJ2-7	CASITGTSFYEQYF	TGTGCCAGCATTACCGGGACTTCGTTCTACGAGCAGTACTTC
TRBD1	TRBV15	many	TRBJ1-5	CATSRYRGNQPQHF	TGTGCCACCAGCAGATACAGGGGGAATCAGCCCCAGCATTTT
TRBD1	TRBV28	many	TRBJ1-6	CASSSRGGPSSPLHF	TGTGCCAGCAGTTCCCGAGGGGGCCCATCGTCACCCCTCCACTTT
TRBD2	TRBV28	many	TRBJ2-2	CASSSTFRAGVETGELFF	TGTGCCAGCAGCTCGACGTTCCGGGCGGGAGTAGAAACCGGGGAGCTGTTTTTT
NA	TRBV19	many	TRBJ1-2	CASRTRRRSGYTF	TGTGCCAGTAGAACCCGTCGGCGAAGTGGCTACACCTTC
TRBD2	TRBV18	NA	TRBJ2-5	CASSRDRGLLDGTSGEKTQYF	TGTGCCAGCTCTCGAGACAGGGGGTTGCTGGACGGGACTAGCGGGGAGAAGACCCAGTACTTC
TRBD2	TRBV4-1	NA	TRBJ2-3	CASSQGLAGAFTDTQYF	TGCGCCAGCAGCCAAGGCCTAGCGGGGGCCTTCACAGATACGCAGTATTTT
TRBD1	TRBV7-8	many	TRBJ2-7	CASSKTGQFQGASYEQYF	TGTGCCAGCAGCAAAACGGGACAGTTCCAGGGAGCTTCCTACGAGCAGTACTTC
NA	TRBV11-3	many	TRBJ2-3	CASSLDSGTEDGTDTQYF	TGTGCCAGCAGCTTAGATTCCGGGACGGAGGATGGTACAGATACGCAGTATTTT
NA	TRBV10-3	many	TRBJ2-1	CATGGRESSYNEQFF	TGTGCCACCGGGGGGCGGGAGAGCTCCTACAATGAGCAGTTCTTC
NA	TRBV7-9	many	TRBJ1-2	CASSSTSHYGYTF	TGTGCCAGCAGCTCGACATCCCACTATGGCTACACCTTC
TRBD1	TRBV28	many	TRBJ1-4	CASSFRETGVNEKLFF	TGTGCCAGCAGCTTCCGCGAGACAGGGGTTAATGAAAAACTGTTTTTT
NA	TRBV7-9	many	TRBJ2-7	CASSLGAGEEQYF	TGTGCCAGCAGCTTAGGGGCAGGCGAGGAGCAGTACTTC
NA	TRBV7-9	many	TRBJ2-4	CASSLEGARGNIQYF	TGTGCCAGCAGCTTAGAAGGGGCGCGGGGAAACATTCAGTACTTC
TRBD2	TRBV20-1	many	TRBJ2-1	CSARSGRGGNEQFF	TGCAGTGCGAGGAGCGGGCGGGGGGGCAATGAGCAGTTCTTC
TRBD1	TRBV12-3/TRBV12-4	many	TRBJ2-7	CASSFTTGRDEQYF	TGTGCCAGCAGTTTTACGACAGGGCGCGACGAGCAGTACTTC
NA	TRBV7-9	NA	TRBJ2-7	CASTREGTIPYEQYF	TGTGCCAGCACCCGAGAAGGGACGATCCCCTACGAGCAGTACTTC
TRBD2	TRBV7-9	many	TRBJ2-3	CASSSPLERGGKSDTQYF	TGTGCCAGCAGCTCCCCTCTTGAGCGGGGGGGAAAATCAGATACGCAGTATTTT
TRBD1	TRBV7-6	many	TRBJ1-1	CASSLAVGTGVMNTEAFF	TGTGCCAGCAGCTTAGCGGTGGGGACAGGTGTGATGAACACTGAAGCTTTCTTT
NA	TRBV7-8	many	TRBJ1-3	CASSPLDSHGNTIYF	TGTGCCAGCTCCCCGCTGGACAGTCATGGAAACACCATATATTTT
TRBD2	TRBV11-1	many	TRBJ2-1	CASSSGGALEQFF	TGTGCCAGCAGCTCCGGGGGGGCGCTTGAGCAGTTCTTC
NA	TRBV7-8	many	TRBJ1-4	CASSLAQAKLFF	TGTGCCAGCAGCTTAGCCCAGGCCAAACTGTTTTTT
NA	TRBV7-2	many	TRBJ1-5	CASSKPGNHQPQHF	TGTGCCAGCAGCAAACCCGGGAACCATCAGCCCCAGCATTTT
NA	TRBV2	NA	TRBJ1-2	CASSGQYYGYTF	TGTGCCAGCAGTGGTCAGTACTATGGCTACACCTTC
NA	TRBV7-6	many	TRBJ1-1	CASSLAAGGAGTEAFF	TGTGCCAGCAGCTTAGCGGCGGGGGGGGCGGGCACTGAAGCTTTCTTT